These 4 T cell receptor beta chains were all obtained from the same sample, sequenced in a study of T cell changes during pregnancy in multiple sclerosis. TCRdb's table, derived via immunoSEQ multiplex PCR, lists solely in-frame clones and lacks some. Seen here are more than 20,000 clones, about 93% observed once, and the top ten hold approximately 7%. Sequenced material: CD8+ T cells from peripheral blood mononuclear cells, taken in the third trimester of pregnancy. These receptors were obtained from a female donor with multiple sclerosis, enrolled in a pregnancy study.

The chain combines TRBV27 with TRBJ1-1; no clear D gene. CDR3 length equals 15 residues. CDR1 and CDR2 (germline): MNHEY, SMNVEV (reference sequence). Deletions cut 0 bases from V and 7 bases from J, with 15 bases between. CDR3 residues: CASSLSSGVTIEAFF. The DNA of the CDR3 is TGTGCCAGCAGTTTATCAAGTGGTGTGACTATTGAAGCTTTCTTT.

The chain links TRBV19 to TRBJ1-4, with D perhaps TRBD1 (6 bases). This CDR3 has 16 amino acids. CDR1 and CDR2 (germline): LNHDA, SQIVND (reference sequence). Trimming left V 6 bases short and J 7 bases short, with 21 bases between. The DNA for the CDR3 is TGTGCCAGTAGGCAAATACCGGACAGCCTAAGTGAAAAACTGTTTTTT. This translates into CASRQIPDSLSEKLFF.

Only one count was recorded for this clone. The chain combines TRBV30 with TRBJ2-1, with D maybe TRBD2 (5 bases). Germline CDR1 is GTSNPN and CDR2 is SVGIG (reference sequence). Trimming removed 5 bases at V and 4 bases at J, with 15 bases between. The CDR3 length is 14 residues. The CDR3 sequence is CAWGEGGLYNEQFF. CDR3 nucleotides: TGTGCCTGGGGAGAAGGAGGCCTTTACAATGAGCAGTTCTTC.

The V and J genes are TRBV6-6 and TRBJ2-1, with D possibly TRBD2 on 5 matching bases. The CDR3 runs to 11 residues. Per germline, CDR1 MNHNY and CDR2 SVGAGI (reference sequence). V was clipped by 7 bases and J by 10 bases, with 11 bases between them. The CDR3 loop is CASTASGEQFF. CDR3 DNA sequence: TGTGCCAGCACCGCGTCGGGGGAGCAGTTCTTC.